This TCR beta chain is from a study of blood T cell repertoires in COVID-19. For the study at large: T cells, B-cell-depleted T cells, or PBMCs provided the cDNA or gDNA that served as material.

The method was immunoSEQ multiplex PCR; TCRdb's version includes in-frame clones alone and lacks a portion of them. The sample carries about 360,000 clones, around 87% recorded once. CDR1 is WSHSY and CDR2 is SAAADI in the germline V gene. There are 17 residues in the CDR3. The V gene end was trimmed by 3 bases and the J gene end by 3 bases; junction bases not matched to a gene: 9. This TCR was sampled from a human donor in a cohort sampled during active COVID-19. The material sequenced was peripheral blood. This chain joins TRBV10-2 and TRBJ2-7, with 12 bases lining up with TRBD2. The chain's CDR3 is CASSELAGGSIHYEQYF. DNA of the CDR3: TGCGCCAGCAGTGAACTAGCGGGAGGTTCAATTCACTACGAGCAGTACTTC.